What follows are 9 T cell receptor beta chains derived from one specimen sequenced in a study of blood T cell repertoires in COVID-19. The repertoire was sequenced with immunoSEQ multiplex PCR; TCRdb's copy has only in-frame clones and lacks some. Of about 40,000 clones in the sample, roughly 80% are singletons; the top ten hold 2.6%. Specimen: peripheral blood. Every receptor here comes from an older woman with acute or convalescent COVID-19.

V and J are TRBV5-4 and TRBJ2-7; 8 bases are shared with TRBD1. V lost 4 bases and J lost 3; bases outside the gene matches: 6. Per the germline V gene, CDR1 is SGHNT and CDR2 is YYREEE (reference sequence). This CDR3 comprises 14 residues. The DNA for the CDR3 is TGTGCCAGCAGCCGAGGACAGGGAAACTACGAGCAGTACTTC. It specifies CASSRGQGNYEQYF.

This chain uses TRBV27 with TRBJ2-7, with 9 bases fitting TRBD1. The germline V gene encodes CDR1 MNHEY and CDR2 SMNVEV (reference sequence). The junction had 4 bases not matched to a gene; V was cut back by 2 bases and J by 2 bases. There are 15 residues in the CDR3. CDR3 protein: CASSLVGQGTYEQYF. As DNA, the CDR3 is TGTGCCAGCAGTTTAGTGGGACAGGGAACCTACGAGCAGTACTTC.

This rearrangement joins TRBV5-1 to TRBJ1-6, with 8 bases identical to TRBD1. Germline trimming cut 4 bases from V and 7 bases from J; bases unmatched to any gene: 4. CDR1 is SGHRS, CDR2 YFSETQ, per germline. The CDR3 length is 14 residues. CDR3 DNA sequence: TGCGCCAGCAGCCCGGGACAGGAAAATTCACCCCTCCACTTT. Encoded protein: CASSPGQENSPLHF.

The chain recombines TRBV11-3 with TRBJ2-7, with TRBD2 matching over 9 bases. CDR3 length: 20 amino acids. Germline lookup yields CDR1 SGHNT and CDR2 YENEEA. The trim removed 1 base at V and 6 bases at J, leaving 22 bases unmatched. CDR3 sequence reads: CASSLAQREDQRRGRCEQYF. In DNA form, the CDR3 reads TGTGCCAGCAGCTTAGCCCAGCGGGAGGACCAGCGGCGAGGGCGCTGCGAGCAGTACTTC.

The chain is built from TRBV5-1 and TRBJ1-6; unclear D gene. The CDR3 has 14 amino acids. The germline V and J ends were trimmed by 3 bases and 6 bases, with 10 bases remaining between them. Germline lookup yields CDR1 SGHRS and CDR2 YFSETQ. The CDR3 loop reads CASSSSSGNSPLHF. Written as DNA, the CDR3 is TGCGCCAGCAGCTCATCCTCGGGTAATTCACCCCTCCACTTT.

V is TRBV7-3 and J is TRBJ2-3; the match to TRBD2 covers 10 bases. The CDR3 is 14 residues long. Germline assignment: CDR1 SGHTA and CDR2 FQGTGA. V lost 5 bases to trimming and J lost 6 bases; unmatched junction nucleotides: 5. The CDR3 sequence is CASSPAGGADTQYF. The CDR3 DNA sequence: TGTGCCAGCAGCCCAGCGGGGGGGGCCGATACGCAGTATTTT. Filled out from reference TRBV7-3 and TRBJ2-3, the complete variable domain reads GAGVSQTPSNKVTEKGKYVELRCDPISGHTALYWYRQSLGQGPEFLIYFQGTGAADDSGLPNDRFFAVRPEGSVSTLKIQRTERGDSAVYLCASSPAGGADTQYFGPGTRLTVL.

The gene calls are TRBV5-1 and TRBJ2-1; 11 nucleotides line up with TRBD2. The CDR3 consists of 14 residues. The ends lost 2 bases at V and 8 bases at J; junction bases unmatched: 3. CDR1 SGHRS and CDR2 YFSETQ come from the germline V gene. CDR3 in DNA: TGCGCCAGCAGCTTCCCGGGACTAGCGGATGAGCAGTTCTTC. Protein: CASSFPGLADEQFF.

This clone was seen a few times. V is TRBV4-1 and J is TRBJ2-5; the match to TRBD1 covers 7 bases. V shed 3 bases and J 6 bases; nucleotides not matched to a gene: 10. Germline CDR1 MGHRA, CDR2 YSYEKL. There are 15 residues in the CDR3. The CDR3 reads CASSQSTGARQTQYF. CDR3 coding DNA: TGCGCCAGCAGCCAGTCCACAGGGGCGAGGCAGACCCAGTACTTC.

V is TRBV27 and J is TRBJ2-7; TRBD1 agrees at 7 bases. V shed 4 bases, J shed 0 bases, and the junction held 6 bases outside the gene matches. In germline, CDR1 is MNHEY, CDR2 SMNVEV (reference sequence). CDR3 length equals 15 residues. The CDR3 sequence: CASSYRGRSSYEQYF. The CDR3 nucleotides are TGTGCCAGCAGTTACAGGGGAAGGAGCTCCTACGAGCAGTACTTC.